Below, one T cell receptor (beta chain) is given with its context. Germline CDR1 is SEHNR and CDR2 is FQNEAQ (reference sequence). The CDR3 runs to 14 residues. The ends lost 1 base at V and 8 bases at J; junction bases unmatched: 4. The data were taken from a study of blood T cell repertoires in COVID-19. The wider study: Sites in the United States, Italy and Spain provided acute and convalescent COVID-19 samples. Nucleic acid was either cDNA or gDNA, and it came from T cells, B-cell-depleted T cells, or PBMCs.

In the study's own analysis: From reference gene primer amplification, estimates of nucleated cell counts were derived. The protocol was immunoSEQ multiplex PCR, while the TCRdb copy is restricted to in-frame clones and leaves out a portion. D and trimming come from the DNA, and the V and J calls and clone size come from that table. Of some 290,000 clones detected, roughly 80% appear once; the ten largest clones hold about 4.3%. This TCR came from a man between 60 and 75 years old who had recovered from COVID-19. V gene TRBV7-9 combines with J gene TRBJ1-2, with 10 bases identical to TRBD1. Source material: peripheral blood. The CDR3 loop is CASSLGQGALGYTF. Here the CDR3 DNA reads TGTGCCAGCAGCTTAGGACAGGGGGCGCTAGGCTACACCTTC.